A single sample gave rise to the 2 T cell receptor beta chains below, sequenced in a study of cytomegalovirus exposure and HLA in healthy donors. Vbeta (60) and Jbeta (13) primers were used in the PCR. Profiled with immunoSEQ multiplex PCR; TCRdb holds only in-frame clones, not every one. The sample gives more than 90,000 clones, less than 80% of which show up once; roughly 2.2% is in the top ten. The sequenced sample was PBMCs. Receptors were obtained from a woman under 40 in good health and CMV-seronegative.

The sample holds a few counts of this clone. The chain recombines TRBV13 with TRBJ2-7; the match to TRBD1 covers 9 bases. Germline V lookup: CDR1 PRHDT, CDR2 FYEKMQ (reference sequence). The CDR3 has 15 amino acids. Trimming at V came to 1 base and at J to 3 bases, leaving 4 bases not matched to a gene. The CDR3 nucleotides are TGTGCCAGCAGCTTAGCAGGGACAGGGAGCTACGAGCAGTACTTC. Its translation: CASSLAGTGSYEQYF.

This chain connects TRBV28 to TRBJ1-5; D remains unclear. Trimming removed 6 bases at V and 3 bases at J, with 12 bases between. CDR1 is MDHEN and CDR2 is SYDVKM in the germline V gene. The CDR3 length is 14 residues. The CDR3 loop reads CASSYPGINQPQHF. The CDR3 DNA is TGTGCCAGCAGCTATCCCGGGATCAATCAGCCCCAGCATTTT.